The TCR beta chain described here comes from a study of human T cells and chemical hapten exposure (dated by TCRdb to the early 2020s). Looking at the study overall: For sensitization, 2% DPC in acetone was applied to a roughly 2 cm by roughly 2 cm area of upper inner arm skin. Blood samples were taken from patients before sensitization (week 0) and then at 2, 6 and about 24 weeks after DPC sensitization. Libraries were combined into a pool for sequencing, and differences in TCR yield between samples came mainly from small differences in library volumes within the pool. In alopecia patients, the study followed how the peripheral blood TCR repertoire changed in vivo over primary and secondary sensitization to diphenylcyclopropenone (DPC), a hapten. Throughout the study period of 20 to 30 weeks, patients also received therapeutic DPC doses to the scalp every week. Patch tests used Finn chambers with 0.01% DPC on the upper back, scored after 6 days by International Contact Dermatitis Research Group standards. Most of the patients in the cohort were female, and the cohort covered alopecia areata with under or over 50% scalp involvement, alopecia totalis and alopecia universalis. For TCR sequencing, blood came from 25 to 35 alopecia patients at anywhere from one to four time points (pre-sensitization, 2, 6 and 24 weeks).

As concerns this clonotype: Its antigen is still unknown. Base qualities are not provided; no much larger clone lies one nucleotide away.

The library was prepared using RACE. Instrument used: NextSeq 500. During library preparation, unique molecular identifiers were attached to individual cDNA molecules so that TCRs could be counted quantitatively and reproducibly. From each blood RNA sample, both TCR alpha and TCR beta chains were sequenced. Regarding the original processing steps: The median number of TCRs per sample was over 85,000, ranging from about 20,000 to 690,600. The Decombinator software suite was used to annotate the V, J and CDR3 of the TCR reads. For the PS versus PT1 abundance plots, all samples were subsampled to the same number of TCRs (28,000). TCRs were defined as expanded if absent before sensitization and observed at least eight times at the 2-week time point. TCRdb's own reprocessing of the public reads used fastp at Q25 and MiXCR and kept productive beta chains. Here each entry gathers all rows of one CDR3 protein and keeps the most common genes and DNA. TCRdb's processing, not the study's, gives the V and J calls here. In all, the sample holds 210,000 or so distinct CDR3 sequences, and more than 20% of those were seen once. The ten largest clonotypes hold 2% to 2.5% of the sample.

As encoded in the germline V gene, CDR1 is SQVTM while CDR2 is ANQGSEA. Including cysteine and phenylalanine, the CDR3 has 11 amino acids. Only the CDR3 DNA stays, 33 bases, in frame from base 1. After removal of 8 bases from V and 6 bases from J, the junction retains 5 bases not matched to a gene. The time point label of this sample denotes: patch test 3, about 24 weeks after DPC sensitization. This sample's treatment or condition label indicates: therapeutic diphenylcyclopropenone sensitization with weekly scalp DPC. At each patch-test visit, blood was drawn before the patch test was applied. Eligible patients were aged 18 to 70, diagnosed with alopecia, deemed suitable for DPC therapy, and excluded if pregnant. Total RNA was extracted from unfractionated whole blood collected in Tempus Blood RNA tubes. Study-wide findings and limitations: No change with DPC sensitization was found in the number of TCRs above 1 in 1000 frequency, and no evidence of global repertoire structure alterations was found. The number of PT1 expanded TCRs positively correlated with patch test score, significant at thresholds 8, 16 and 32 but not 4. Expanded TCRs formed significantly more large CDR3 similarity clusters than pre-sensitization or healthy control sets, consistent with antigen-driven responses. Because all patients had alopecia, a presumed autoimmune disease, the immune response of the patients might differ from that of healthy individuals. Repeated subsampling changed both the strength of the expansion versus patch-test correlation and the threshold at which the correlation became significant.

This specimen consisted of whole blood, obtained in connection with sensitization to the hapten diphenylcyclopropenone (DPC). The sequence derives from a woman aged 40-49 years with alopecia areata. Some clones in this sample may be carry-over from other donors' samples. The chain joins TRBV29-1 to TRBJ1-2; 8 central nucleotides agree with TRBD1. The nucleotide sequence reads TGCAGCTCACGGACAGGGAATGGCTACACCTTC. The translation is CSSRTGNGYTF.